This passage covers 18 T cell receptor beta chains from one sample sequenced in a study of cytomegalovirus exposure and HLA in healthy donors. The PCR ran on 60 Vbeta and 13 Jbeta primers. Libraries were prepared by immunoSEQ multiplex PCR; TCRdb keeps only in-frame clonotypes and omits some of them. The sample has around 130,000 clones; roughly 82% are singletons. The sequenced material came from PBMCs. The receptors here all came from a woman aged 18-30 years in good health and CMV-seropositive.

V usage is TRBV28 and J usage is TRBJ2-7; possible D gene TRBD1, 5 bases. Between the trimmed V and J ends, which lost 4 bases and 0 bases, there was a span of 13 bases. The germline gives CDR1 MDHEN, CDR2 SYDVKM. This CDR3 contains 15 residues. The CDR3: CASSSVTASSYEQYF. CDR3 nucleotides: TGTGCCAGCAGTTCGGTGACAGCGAGCTCCTACGAGCAGTACTTC. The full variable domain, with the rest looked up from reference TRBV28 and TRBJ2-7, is DVKVTQSSRYLVKRTGEKVFLECVQDMDHENMFWYRQDPGLGLRLIYFSYDVKMKEKGDIPEGYSVSREKKERFSLILESASTNQTSMYLCASSSVTASSYEQYFGPGTRLTVT.

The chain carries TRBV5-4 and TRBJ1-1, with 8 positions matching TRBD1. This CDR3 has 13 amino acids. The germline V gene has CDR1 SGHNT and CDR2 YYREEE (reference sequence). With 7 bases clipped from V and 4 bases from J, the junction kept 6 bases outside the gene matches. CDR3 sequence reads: CASSGQGGTEAFF. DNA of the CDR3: TGTGCCAGCTCAGGACAGGGAGGCACTGAAGCTTTCTTT.

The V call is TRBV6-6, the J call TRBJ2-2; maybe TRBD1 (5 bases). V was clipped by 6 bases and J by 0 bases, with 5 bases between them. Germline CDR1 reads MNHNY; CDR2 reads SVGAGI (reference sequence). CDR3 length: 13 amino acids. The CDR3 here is CASRTANTGELFF. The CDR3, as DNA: TGTGCCAGCAGGACAGCGAACACCGGGGAGCTGTTTTTT.

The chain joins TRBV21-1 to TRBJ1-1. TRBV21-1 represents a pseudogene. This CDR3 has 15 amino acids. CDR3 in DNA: TGTGCCAGCAGCAAAGAGGAGGTGGGGAACACTGAAGCTTTCTTT. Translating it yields CASSKEEVGNTEAFF.

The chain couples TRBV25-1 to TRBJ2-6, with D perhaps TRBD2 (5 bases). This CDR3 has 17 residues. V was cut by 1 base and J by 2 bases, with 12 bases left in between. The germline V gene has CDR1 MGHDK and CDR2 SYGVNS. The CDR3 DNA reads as TGTGCCAGCAGTGAATCTCTGGACTTTACTGGGGCCAACGTCCTGACTTTC. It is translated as CASSESLDFTGANVLTF.

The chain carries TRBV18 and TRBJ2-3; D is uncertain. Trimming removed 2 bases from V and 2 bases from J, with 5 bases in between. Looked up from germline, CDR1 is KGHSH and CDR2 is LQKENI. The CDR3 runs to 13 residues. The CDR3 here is CASSPGVTDTQYF. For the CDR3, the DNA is TGTGCCAGCTCACCAGGAGTCACAGATACGCAGTATTTT.

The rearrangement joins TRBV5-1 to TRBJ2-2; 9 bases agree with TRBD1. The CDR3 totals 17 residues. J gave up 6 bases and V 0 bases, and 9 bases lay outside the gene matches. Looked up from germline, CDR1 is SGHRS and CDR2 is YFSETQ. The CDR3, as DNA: TGCGCCAGCAGCTTGGCCGGGACAGGGAAGGTATCCGGGGAGCTGTTTTTT. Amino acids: CASSLAGTGKVSGELFF.

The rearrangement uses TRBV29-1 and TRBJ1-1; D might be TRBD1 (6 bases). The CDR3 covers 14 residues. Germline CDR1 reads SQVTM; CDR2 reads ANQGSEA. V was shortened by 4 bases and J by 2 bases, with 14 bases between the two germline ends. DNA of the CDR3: TGCAGCGTTGTAGGGGGAGCGATAAACACTGAAGCTTTCTTT. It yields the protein CSVVGGAINTEAFF.

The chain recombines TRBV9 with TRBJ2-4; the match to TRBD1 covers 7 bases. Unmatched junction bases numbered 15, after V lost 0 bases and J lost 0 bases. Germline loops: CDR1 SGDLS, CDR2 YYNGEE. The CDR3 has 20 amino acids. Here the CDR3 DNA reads TGTGCCAGCAGCGTAGGGTCGGAGACAGGGTCGTTTATAGCCAAAAACATTCAGTACTTC. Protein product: CASSVGSETGSFIAKNIQYF.

As DNA, the CDR3 is TGTGCCAGCAGCCCCCGGACTAGCGGGCCACCTGGGACGCAGTATTTT. This gives the protein CASSPRTSGPPGTQYF. The rearrangement links TRBV13 to TRBJ2-3; 11 bases line up with TRBD2. The V gene's germline CDR1 is PRHDT and CDR2 FYEKMQ (reference sequence). The CDR3 loop spans 16 amino acids. The junction had 13 bases not matched to a gene; V was cut back by 5 bases and J by 9 bases.

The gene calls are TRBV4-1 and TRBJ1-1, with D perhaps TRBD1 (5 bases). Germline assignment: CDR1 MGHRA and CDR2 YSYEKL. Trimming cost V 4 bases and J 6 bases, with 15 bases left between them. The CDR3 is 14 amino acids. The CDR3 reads CASSPAGGPSEAFF. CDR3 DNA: TGCGCCAGCAGCCCCGCGGGGGGTCCGTCTGAAGCTTTCTTT.

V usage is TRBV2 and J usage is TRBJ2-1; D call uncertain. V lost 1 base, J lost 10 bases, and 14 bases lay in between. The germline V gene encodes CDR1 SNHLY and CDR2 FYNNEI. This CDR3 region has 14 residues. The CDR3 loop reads CASSEDSKVREQFF. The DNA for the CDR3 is TGTGCCAGCAGTGAAGATTCTAAGGTGCGGGAGCAGTTCTTC.

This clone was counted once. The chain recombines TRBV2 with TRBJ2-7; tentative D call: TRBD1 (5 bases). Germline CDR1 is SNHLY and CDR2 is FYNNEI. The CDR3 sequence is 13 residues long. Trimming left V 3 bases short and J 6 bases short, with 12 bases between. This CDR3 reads CASSEAGQLEQYF. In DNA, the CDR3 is TGTGCCAGCAGTGAGGCAGGGCAGCTCGAGCAGTACTTC.

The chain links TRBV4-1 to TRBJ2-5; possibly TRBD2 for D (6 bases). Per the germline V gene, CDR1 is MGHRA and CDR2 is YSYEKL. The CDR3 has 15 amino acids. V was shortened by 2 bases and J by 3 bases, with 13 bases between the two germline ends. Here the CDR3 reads CASSQIRDLEETQYF. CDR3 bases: TGCGCCAGCAGCCAAATCCGGGACTTGGAAGAGACCCAGTACTTC.

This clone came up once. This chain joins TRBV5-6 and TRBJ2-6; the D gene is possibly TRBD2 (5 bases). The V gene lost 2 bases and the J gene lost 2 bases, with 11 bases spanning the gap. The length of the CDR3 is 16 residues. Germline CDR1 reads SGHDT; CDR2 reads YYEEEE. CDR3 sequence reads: CASSFYGMAGANVLTF. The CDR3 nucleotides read TGTGCCAGCAGCTTTTACGGGATGGCTGGGGCCAACGTCCTGACTTTC.

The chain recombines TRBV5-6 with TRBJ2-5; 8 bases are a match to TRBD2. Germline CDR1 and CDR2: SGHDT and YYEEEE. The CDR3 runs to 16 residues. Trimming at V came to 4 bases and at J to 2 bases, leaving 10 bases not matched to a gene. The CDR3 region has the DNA TGTGCCAGCAGCCTGACTAGCGCGGGAATACAAGAGACCCAGTACTTC. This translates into CASSLTSAGIQETQYF.

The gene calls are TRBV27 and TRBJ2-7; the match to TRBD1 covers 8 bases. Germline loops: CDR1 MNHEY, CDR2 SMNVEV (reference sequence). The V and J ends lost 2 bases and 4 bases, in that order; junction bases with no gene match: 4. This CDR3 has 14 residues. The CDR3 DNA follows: TGTGCCAGCAGTTTAATCCAGGGGGCTTACGAGCAGTACTTC. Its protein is CASSLIQGAYEQYF.

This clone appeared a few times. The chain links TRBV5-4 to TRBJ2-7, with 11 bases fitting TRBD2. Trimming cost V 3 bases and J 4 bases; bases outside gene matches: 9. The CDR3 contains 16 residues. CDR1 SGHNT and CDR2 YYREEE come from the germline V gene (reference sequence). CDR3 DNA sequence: TGTGCCAGCAGCTGGGGGGCCGGGACTAGCGGTTACGAGCAGTACTTC. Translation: CASSWGAGTSGYEQYF.